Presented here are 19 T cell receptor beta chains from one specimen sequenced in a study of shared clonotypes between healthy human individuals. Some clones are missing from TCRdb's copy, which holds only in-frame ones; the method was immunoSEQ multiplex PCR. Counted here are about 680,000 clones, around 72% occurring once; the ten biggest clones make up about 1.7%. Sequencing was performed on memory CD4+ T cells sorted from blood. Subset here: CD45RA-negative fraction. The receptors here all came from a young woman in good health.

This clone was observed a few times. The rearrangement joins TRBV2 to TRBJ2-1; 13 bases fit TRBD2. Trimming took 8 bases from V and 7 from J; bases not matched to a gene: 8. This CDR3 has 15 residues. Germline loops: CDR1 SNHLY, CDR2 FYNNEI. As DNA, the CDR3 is TGTGCCAGCCATGAACTAGCGGGAGGGGGTAATGAGCAGTTCTTC. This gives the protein CASHELAGGGNEQFF.

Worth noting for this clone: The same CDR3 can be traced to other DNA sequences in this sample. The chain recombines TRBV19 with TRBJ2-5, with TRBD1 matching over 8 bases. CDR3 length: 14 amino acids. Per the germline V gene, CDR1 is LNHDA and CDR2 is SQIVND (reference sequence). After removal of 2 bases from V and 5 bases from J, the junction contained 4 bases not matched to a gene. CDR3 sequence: CASSITGGGETQYF. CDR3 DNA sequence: TGTGCCAGTAGTATAACAGGGGGTGGTGAGACCCAGTACTTC. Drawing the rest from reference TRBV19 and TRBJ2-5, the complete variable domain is DGGITQSPKYLFRKEGQNVTLSCEQNLNHDAMYWYRQDPGQGLRLIYYSQIVNDFQKGDIAEGYSVSREKKESFPLTVTSAQKNPTAFYLCASSITGGGETQYFGPGTRLLVL.

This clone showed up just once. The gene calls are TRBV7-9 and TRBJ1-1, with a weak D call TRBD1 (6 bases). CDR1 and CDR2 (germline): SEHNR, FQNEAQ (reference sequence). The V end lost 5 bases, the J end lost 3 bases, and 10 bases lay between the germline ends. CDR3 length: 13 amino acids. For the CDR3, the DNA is TGTGCCAGCAGCCAAAGGGGGGACACTGAAGCTTTCTTT. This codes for CASSQRGDTEAFF.

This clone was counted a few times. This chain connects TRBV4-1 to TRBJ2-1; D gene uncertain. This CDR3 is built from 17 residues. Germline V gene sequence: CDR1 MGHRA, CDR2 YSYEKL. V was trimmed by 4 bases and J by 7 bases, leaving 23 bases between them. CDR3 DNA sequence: TGCGCCAGCAGCCGCGGTGGCCTGGTGCTCCTGGGGAATGAGCAGTTCTTC. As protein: CASSRGGLVLLGNEQFF.

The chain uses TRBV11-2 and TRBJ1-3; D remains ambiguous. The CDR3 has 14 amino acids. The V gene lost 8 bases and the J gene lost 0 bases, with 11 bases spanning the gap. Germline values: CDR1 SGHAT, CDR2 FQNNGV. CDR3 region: CASAGSGSGNTIYF. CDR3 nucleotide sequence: TGTGCCAGCGCGGGGTCGGGCTCTGGAAACACCATATATTTT.

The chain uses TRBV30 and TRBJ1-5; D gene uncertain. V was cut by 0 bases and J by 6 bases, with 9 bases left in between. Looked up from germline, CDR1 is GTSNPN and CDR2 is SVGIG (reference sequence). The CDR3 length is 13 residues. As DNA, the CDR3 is TGTGCCTGGAGTGTCTCGGTTTCTCAGCCCCAGCATTTT. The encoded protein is CAWSVSVSQPQHF.

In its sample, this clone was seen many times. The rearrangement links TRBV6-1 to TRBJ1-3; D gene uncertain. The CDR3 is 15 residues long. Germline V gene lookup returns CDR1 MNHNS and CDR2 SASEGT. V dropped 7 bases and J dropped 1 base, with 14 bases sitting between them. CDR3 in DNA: TGTGCCAGCACCAGAGAGGGAGGGTCTGGAAACACCATATATTTT. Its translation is CASTREGGSGNTIYF.

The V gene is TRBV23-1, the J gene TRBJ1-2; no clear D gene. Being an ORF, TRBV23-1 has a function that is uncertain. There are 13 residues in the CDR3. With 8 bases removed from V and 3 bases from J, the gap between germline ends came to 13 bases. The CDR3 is CASGIDTYYGYTF. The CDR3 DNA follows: TGCGCCAGCGGAATAGACACCTACTATGGCTACACCTTC.

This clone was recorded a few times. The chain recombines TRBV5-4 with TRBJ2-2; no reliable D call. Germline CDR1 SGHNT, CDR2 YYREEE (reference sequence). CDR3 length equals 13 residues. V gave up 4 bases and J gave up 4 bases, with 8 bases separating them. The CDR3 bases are TGTGCCAGCAGCCCCGTTCCCACCGGGGAGCTGTTTTTT. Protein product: CASSPVPTGELFF.

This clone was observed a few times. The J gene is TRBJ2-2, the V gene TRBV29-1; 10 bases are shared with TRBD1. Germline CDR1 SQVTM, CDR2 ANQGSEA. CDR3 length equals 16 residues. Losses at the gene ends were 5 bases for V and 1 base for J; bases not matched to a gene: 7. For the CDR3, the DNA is TGCAGCGTTAACTCCGGGACAGGGGTGAACACCGGGGAGCTGTTTTTT. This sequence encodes CSVNSGTGVNTGELFF.

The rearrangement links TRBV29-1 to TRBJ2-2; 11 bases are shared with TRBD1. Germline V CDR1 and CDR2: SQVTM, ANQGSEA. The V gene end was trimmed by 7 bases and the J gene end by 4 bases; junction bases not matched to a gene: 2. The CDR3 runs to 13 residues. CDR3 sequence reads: CSAGTGGTGELFF. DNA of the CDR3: TGCAGCGCCGGGACAGGGGGCACCGGGGAGCTGTTTTTT.

CDR3 sequence (DNA): TGTGCCAGCAGGTCGGTAATACCCTACAATGAGCAGTTCTTC. Translation: CASRSVIPYNEQFF. This chain joins TRBV28 and TRBJ2-1; D not resolved. The CDR3 runs to 14 residues. Trimming cost V 6 bases and J 2 bases, with 11 bases left between them. Germline V lookup: CDR1 MDHEN, CDR2 SYDVKM.

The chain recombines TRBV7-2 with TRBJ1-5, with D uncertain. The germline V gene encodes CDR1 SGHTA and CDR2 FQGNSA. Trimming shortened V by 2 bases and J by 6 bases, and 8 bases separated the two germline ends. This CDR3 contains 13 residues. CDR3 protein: CASSLTASQPQHF. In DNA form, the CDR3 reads TGTGCCAGCAGCTTAACCGCCTCTCAGCCCCAGCATTTT.

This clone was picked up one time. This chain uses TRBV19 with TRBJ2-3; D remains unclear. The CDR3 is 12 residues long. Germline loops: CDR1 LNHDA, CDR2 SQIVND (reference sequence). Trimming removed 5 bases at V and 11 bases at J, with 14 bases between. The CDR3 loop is CASSPGSSGQYF. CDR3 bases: TGTGCCAGTAGTCCCGGATCCAGTGGGCAGTATTTT.

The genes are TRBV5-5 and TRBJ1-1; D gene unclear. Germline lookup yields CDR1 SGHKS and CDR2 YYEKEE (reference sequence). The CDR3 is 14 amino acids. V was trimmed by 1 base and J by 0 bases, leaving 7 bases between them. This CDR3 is CASSLTPLNTEAFF. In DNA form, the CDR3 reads TGTGCCAGCAGCTTGACACCCTTGAACACTGAAGCTTTCTTT.

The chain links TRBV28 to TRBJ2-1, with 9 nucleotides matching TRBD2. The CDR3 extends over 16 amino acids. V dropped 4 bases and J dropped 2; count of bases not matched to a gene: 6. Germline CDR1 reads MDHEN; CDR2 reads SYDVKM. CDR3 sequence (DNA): TGTGCCAGCAGTTCCCCCATAGCGGGAGCCTACAATGAGCAGTTCTTC. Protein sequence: CASSSPIAGAYNEQFF.

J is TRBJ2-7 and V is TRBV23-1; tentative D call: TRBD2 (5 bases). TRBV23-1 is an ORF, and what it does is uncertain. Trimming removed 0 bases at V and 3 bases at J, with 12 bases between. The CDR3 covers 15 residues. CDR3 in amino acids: CASSQSQDCLYEQYF. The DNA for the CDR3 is TGCGCCAGCAGTCAATCCCAGGACTGCCTCTACGAGCAGTACTTC.

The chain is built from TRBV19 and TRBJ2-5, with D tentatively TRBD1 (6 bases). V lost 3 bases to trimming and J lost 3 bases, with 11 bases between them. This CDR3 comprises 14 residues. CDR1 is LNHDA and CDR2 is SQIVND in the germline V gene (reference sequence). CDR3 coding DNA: TGTGCCAGTAGTATGGCAGGGGTTGAAGAGACCCAGTACTTC. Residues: CASSMAGVEETQYF.

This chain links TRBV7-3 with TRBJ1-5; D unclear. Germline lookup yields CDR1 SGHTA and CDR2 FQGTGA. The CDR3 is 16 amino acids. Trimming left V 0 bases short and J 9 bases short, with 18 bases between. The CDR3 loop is CASSLTSGLVVMPQHF. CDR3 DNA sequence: TGTGCCAGCAGCTTAACGTCCGGGCTTGTGGTCATGCCCCAGCATTTT.